Presented here are 25 T cell receptor beta chains from one specimen sequenced in a study of T cell repertoires in cytomegalovirus infection. These TCRs are of unknown antigen specificity. TCRdb independently ran MiXCR on the reads; one entry per CDR3 protein. The repertoire holds fewer than 950,000 distinct CDR3 sequences, with 30% to 35% as singletons. The source material was cultured CD8+ T cells from PBMCs, sampled from culture after CMV antigen stimulation. The origin of the receptors is a human donor in good health (CMV status not recorded). Some clones in this sample may be carry-over from other donors' samples.

The count of this clonotype is one. The rearrangement uses TRBV5-6 and TRBJ2-5; no clear D gene. CDR3 length: 14 amino acids. V lost 1 base and J 5 bases, leaving 12 bases between the germline ends. Germline CDR1 is SGHDT and CDR2 is YYEEEE. CDR3 loop: CASSLMGFRETQYF. The CDR3 nucleotides are TGTGCCAGCAGCTTGATGGGCTTCAGGGAGACCCAGTACTTC.

This sequence joins TRBV12-5 and TRBJ1-3, with D possibly being TRBD1 (5 bases). The germline CDR1 and CDR2 sequences are LGHNT and FRNRAP. With 2 bases removed from V and 1 base from J, the gap between germline ends came to 9 bases. The CDR3 length is 15 residues. CDR3 bases: TGTGCTAGTGGTTTGTATGGGGGATCTGGAAACACCATATATTTT. Encoded protein: CASGLYGGSGNTIYF.

CDR3 nucleotides: TGTGCCAGCAGCTTAGAAGGGGACTCCTTGAACACTGAAGCTTTCTTT. It yields the protein CASSLEGDSLNTEAFF. The chain joins TRBV7-8 to TRBJ1-1; maybe TRBD1 (5 bases). V lost 1 base and J lost 0, with 12 bases in between. This CDR3 is 16 amino acids long. Germline loops: CDR1 SGHVS, CDR2 FQNEAQ.

This clonotype was picked up a small number of times. The chain uses TRBV11-3 and TRBJ2-1; D is unclear. Germline values: CDR1 SGHNT, CDR2 YENEEA. V was cut by 3 bases and J by 12 bases, with 18 bases left in between. The CDR3 is 14 residues long. DNA of the CDR3: TGTGCCAGCAGCTTGAAAGATGGTCGGAACTGGCAGTTCTTC. It yields the protein CASSLKDGRNWQFF.

The sample holds many counts of this clonotype. The chain uses TRBV7-2 and TRBJ2-7, with 16 bases that match TRBD2. The V gene end was trimmed by 4 bases and the J gene end by 2 bases; junction bases not matched to a gene: 11. The germline gives CDR1 SGHTA, CDR2 FQGNSA. The CDR3 runs 19 residues. CDR3 in amino acids: CASSSPGTSGGDPTYEQYF. CDR3 DNA sequence: TGTGCCAGCAGCTCCCCCGGGACTAGCGGGGGGGACCCCACCTACGAGCAGTACTTC. Supplemented by reference TRBV7-2 and TRBJ2-7, the full variable domain reads GAGVSQSPSNKVTEKGKDVELRCDPISGHTALYWYRQSLGQGLEFLIYFQGNSAPDKSGLPSDRFSAERTGGSVSTLTIQRTQQEDSAVYLCASSSPGTSGGDPTYEQYFGPGTRLTVT.

Only a few counts were recorded for this clonotype. This sequence joins TRBV7-9 and TRBJ2-7; 8 bases line up with TRBD1. J lost 5 bases, V lost 2 bases, and 17 bases had no gene match. Looked up from germline, CDR1 is SEHNR and CDR2 is FQNEAQ (reference sequence). The CDR3 runs to 18 residues. The CDR3 region is CASSLPSQPQGALDEQYF. In DNA, the CDR3 is TGTGCCAGCAGCTTACCTTCTCAGCCTCAGGGGGCTTTAGACGAGCAGTACTTC.

This rearrangement joins TRBV6-5 to TRBJ2-2; 8 nucleotides align to TRBD2. The CDR3 has 19 amino acids. Germline V gene sequence: CDR1 MNHEY, CDR2 SVGAGI. The V segment lost 0 bases and the J segment 0 bases; nucleotides outside the gene matches: 9. CDR3 in amino acids: CASSYSTSGGIPNTGELFF. The CDR3 DNA follows: TGTGCCAGCAGTTACTCGACCTCGGGGGGGATTCCGAACACCGGGGAGCTGTTTTTT.

The CDR3 DNA reads as TGTGCCAGCAGCGACACCCCTCTATACAATGAGCAGTTCTTC. It encodes CASSDTPLYNEQFF. The J gene is TRBJ2-1, the V gene TRBV2; no firm D call. From germline, CDR1 is SNHLY and CDR2 FYNNEI. The V end was cut by 6 bases, the J end by 4 bases, with 13 bases between. This CDR3 is 14 amino acids long.

This clonotype was observed a few times. The chain has TRBV4-1 and TRBJ1-2; a weak D match, TRBD1 (6 bases). Germline V gives CDR1 MGHRA, CDR2 YSYEKL. This CDR3 comprises 17 residues. V was clipped by 3 bases and J by 4 bases, with 21 bases between them. The CDR3: CASSHHFREGDGYGYTF. The CDR3, as DNA: TGCGCCAGCAGCCACCACTTCAGGGAGGGGGATGGCTATGGCTACACCTTC.

This clonotype turned up a few times. The chain is built from TRBV5-4 and TRBJ1-1; D remains unclear. V was cut by 0 bases and J by 6 bases, with 12 bases left in between. The germline V gene has CDR1 SGHNT and CDR2 YYREEE (reference sequence). The CDR3 is made up of 14 amino acids. The CDR3 sequence: CASSLGAGSPEAFF. The DNA of the CDR3 is TGTGCCAGCAGCTTGGGGGCGGGAAGTCCTGAAGCTTTCTTT.

The gene calls are TRBV7-6 and TRBJ2-5; weak D call: TRBD1 (7 bases). The CDR3 consists of 16 residues. CDR1 SGHVS and CDR2 FNYEAQ come from the germline V gene. Trimming took 5 bases from V and 2 from J, leaving 18 bases between them. CDR3 loop: CASSVDRVGTQETQYF. Here the CDR3 DNA reads TGTGCCAGCAGCGTAGACAGGGTAGGGACTCAAGAGACCCAGTACTTC.

V gene TRBV27 combines with J gene TRBJ2-5; D unresolved. In germline, CDR1 is MNHEY, CDR2 SMNVEV (reference sequence). The V gene lost 2 bases and the J gene lost 0 bases, with 7 bases spanning the gap. This CDR3 comprises 14 residues. The CDR3 DNA reads TGTGCCAGCAGTTTAATGGCAGACCAAGAGACCCAGTACTTC. Amino acid sequence: CASSLMADQETQYF.

J is TRBJ1-5 and V is TRBV19, with D hard to call. CDR3 length: 14 amino acids. The V end was cut by 5 bases, the J end by 1 base, with 9 bases between. In germline, CDR1 is LNHDA, CDR2 SQIVND (reference sequence). The CDR3 is CASSLLQSNQPQHF. CDR3 nucleotides: TGTGCCAGTAGTCTTCTTCAGAGCAATCAGCCCCAGCATTTT.

DNA of the CDR3: TGTGCCAGCAGCCTACGGCGGTTCCCAGAGACCCAGTACTTC. Protein: CASSLRRFPETQYF. The V and J genes are TRBV13 and TRBJ2-5; D is unresolved. The CDR3 has 14 amino acids. Germline CDR1 is PRHDT and CDR2 is FYEKMQ (reference sequence). Trimming shortened V by 5 bases and J by 4 bases, and 14 bases separated the two germline ends.

J is TRBJ1-2 and V is TRBV5-5, with D possibly matching TRBD1 (6 bases). Per germline, CDR1 SGHKS and CDR2 YYEKEE (reference sequence). The CDR3 loop spans 17 amino acids. Trimming took off 3 bases at V and 5 bases at J, with 23 bases between the two ends. This chain's CDR3 is CASSSVHRAAPLYGYTF. As DNA, the CDR3 is TGTGCCAGCAGCTCCGTCCACAGGGCTGCACCTCTATATGGCTACACCTTC.

This chain uses TRBV27 with TRBJ2-1; D is uncertain. This CDR3 spans 15 amino acids. The V end was cut by 4 bases, the J end by 5 bases, with 15 bases between. CDR1 is MNHEY and CDR2 is SMNVEV in the germline V gene (reference sequence). The DNA for the CDR3 is TGTGCCAGCAGTTCCCCCGCCCTACAAGACAATGAGCAGTTCTTC. Its translation: CASSSPALQDNEQFF.

The chain carries TRBV6-5 and TRBJ2-2; D is possibly TRBD2 (6 bases). CDR1 and CDR2 from the germline V gene are MNHEY and SVGAGI. The CDR3 runs 17 residues. V was cut by 5 bases and J by 3 bases, with 19 bases left in between. The CDR3 reads CASSLGGGRGDTGELFF. In DNA form, the CDR3 reads TGTGCCAGCAGTCTCGGGGGTGGGCGCGGCGACACCGGGGAGCTGTTTTTT.

In this sample, this clonotype turned up many times. This chain uses TRBV7-8 with TRBJ2-2; weak D call: TRBD2 (5 bases). Germline V gene data show CDR1 as SGHVS and CDR2 as FQNEAQ. The CDR3 sequence is 10 residues long. Trimming stripped 11 bases from V and 7 bases from J, with 8 bases between. The CDR3, as DNA: TGTGCCGCCGGGGTCGGGGAGCTGTTTTTT. Translating gives CAAGVGELFF.

The table lists this clonotype with a few counts. J is TRBJ1-1 and V is TRBV19; D gene unclear. The CDR3 spans 15 residues. CDR1 and CDR2 from the germline V gene are LNHDA and SQIVND (reference sequence). Trimming pared 1 base from V and 4 bases from J, leaving 13 bases between. CDR3 protein: CASSIVPGEGTEAFF. CDR3 DNA: TGTGCCAGTAGTATAGTTCCCGGGGAGGGCACTGAAGCTTTCTTT.

This clonotype was counted at least ten times. CDR3 DNA sequence: TGTGCCATCAGTGAGTCTTATCTGGACTCCCTCTCCTACAATGAGCAGTTCTTC. Translation: CAISESYLDSLSYNEQFF. V is TRBV10-3 and J is TRBJ2-1; a possible D gene is TRBD2 (5 bases). Trimming pared 0 bases from V and 0 bases from J, leaving 15 bases between. CDR1 and CDR2 (germline): ENHRY, SYGVKD. The CDR3 spans 18 residues.

The chain links TRBV27 to TRBJ2-3, with 7 bases identical to TRBD1. CDR1 and CDR2 (germline): MNHEY, SMNVEV (reference sequence). There are 14 residues in the CDR3. The junction had 11 bases not matched to a gene; V was cut back by 10 bases and J by 4 bases. The DNA for the CDR3 is TGTGCCACCCGAGAGAGACAGGGTTCAGATACGCAGTATTTT. This sequence encodes CATRERQGSDTQYF.

This clonotype showed up just a few times. The rearrangement joins TRBV12-3 or TRBV12-4 to TRBJ2-1, with TRBD1 matching over 8 bases. The CDR3 runs 16 residues. Trimming took 5 bases from V and 6 from J; bases not matched to a gene: 12. The CDR3 reads CASSPPDRVQVNEQFF. DNA of the CDR3: TGTGCCAGCAGTCCCCCGGACAGGGTGCAGGTCAATGAGCAGTTCTTC.

This clonotype was counted ten times or more. The V and J genes are TRBV12-3 or TRBV12-4 and TRBJ1-1; D remains unclear. This CDR3 has 14 amino acids. V was clipped by 4 bases and J by 7 bases, with 16 bases between them. The CDR3 protein is CASSSPHREFEAFF. The CDR3, as DNA: TGTGCCAGCAGTTCCCCCCACAGAGAATTTGAAGCTTTCTTT.

This clonotype has only a few counts. The chain recombines TRBV29-1 with TRBJ2-1; D is ambiguous. The CDR3 length is 15 residues. Between the trimmed V and J ends, which lost 0 bases and 0 bases, there was a span of 9 bases. Germline V gene lookup returns CDR1 SQVTM and CDR2 ANQGSEA. CDR3 DNA sequence: TGCAGCGTTGAAGATCGCAGGAGCTCCTACAATGAGCAGTTCTTC. Translated: CSVEDRRSSYNEQFF.

As for this clonotype: A read error may account for a junction end that differs from germline. V gene TRBV15 combines with J gene TRBJ1-2; TRBD1 agrees at 9 bases. The germline V gene has CDR1 LNHNV and CDR2 YYDKDF (reference sequence). The CDR3 loop spans 15 amino acids. The CDR3 is CATSRGQGNNYGYTF. Written as DNA, the CDR3 is TGTGCCACCAGTAGAGGACAGGGGAATAACTATGGCTACACCTTC.